This TCR beta chain was retrieved from a study of blood T cell repertoires in COVID-19. As for the study in general: Samples representing acute and convalescent COVID-19 were sourced from the United States, Italy and Spain. From T cells, B-cell-depleted T cells, or PBMCs came the material, which was cDNA or gDNA.

Authors' processing steps: Using reference gene primer amplification, nucleated cell counts were estimated. Sequencing used immunoSEQ multiplex PCR; TCRdb keeps in-frame clones, though not all of them. V and J calls and clone size come straight from that table; D and trimming were deduced from the DNA. The sample has a few hundred thousand clones, 80% to 90% seen once. V lost 1 base, J lost 2 bases, and 3 bases stayed unmatched. Per the germline V gene, CDR1 is KGHSH and CDR2 is LQKENI. This CDR3 has 15 residues. Sequenced sample: peripheral blood. This receptor was identified in a man aged 18 to 29 who had recovered from COVID-19. This chain uses TRBV18 with TRBJ1-2, with 8 bases fitting TRBD1. This CDR3 is CASSPLGDRNYGYTF. CDR3 coding DNA: TGTGCCAGCTCACCACTGGGGGACAGGAACTATGGCTACACCTTC.